The sequence of this TCR beta chain was determined in a study of cytomegalovirus exposure and HLA in healthy donors (dated by TCRdb to 2016 to 2017). Regarding the study in general: In an earlier analysis of around 540 of the donors, approximately 260 Gb of sequence data and some 100 million unique TCR beta sequences from about 190 million T cells were reported. Among the roughly 390 genotyped donors, approximately 77% belonged to the genetic ancestry cluster associated with self-reported Caucasian donors. All discovery cohort repertoires had been generated using a single sequencing platform. Donor age, sex, ethnicity and CMV serostatus were compiled alongside the repertoire data. A handful of DR-DQ haplotypes were handled as single units for association and clustering because linkage in the cohort was strong. The later analysis used no new phenotypic data to find candidate immune exposures, relying instead on TCR beta sequences and their occurrence across donors. The number of typed donors differed by locus: about 629-630 for A, B, C, DRB1 and DQB1; 522 for DQA1; some 590 for DPA1; and 400 to 480 for DPB1. The T cell repertoires of several hundred subjects were profiled by immunosequencing and related to cytomegalovirus serostatus. In an earlier analysis of 587 of the donors, high-throughput TCR beta sequencing was used to judge whether each TCR beta V gene segment behaved as functional or pseudogenic. A later analysis re-analyzed previously published TCR beta repertoires from 650 to 800 donors and added high-resolution HLA genotyping to study TCR occurrence patterns. About 330 gigabases of sequencing data and tens of millions of unique TCR sequences made up an early release that covered approximately 650 HLA-typed donors. Both class I and class II loci were covered by HLA typing, at four-digit resolution. The aim of the study was to test whether cataloging public T cell receptors could identify signatures of past pathogen exposure. Among about 400 genotyped donors of the cohort, an average of around 250,000 unique TCR beta nucleotide sequences was sequenced per donor, of which about 19% were non-productive. A separate validation cohort of 90 to 150 different subjects was used in addition to the approximately 700-subject first cohort. A later genetic analysis used genome-wide SNP genotypes for about three fifths of the 666 donors, treating that subset as a discovery cohort. High-throughput TCR immunosequencing, statistical association of individual TCRs with disease status, and machine learning were combined to predict cytomegalovirus infection status. Summary of the overall study and its limitations: A later genetic analysis associated a missense DCLRE1C variant with V-gene and J-gene trimming of TCR beta chains, and an independent cohort replicated the association. Specific HLA alleles were associated with over 15,000 TCR beta sequences at a false discovery rate of 0.05 in a later analysis. Strong co-occurrence of HLA alleles, especially DR and DQ, made assigning TCR associations to individual alleles difficult. The cohort was sequenced for TCR beta chains only, and without alpha or paired-chain data the features that could be detected were limited. The classifier was reported to diagnose cytomegalovirus status with high specificity and sensitivity in both the original and validation cohorts. In a later analysis, the rate of TCR association differed among HLA loci, with DRB1 alleles having the most associated TCRs and HLA-C alleles having the fewest. HLA typing was unavailable for some donors at each locus, so association tests used only the typed subset. In an earlier analysis of roughly 560 of the donors, most TCR beta V segments were observed in productive rearrangements about 87% or about 30% of the time, broadly matching IMGT annotations. While some public TCRs were present in many individuals, most TCR sequences turned up only very rarely across donors. The 87-base-pair reads could not distinguish some IMGT-functional V segments, including TRBV6-2 and TRBV6-3, so those segments were excluded. Because counts were too low, about 18 rarely observed V segments, including chromosome 9 orphons, were excluded from the earlier analysis of around 590 of the donors. The authors suggested that the approach could potentially be extended to other disease states and immunological phenotypes. A few of the identified cytomegalovirus-associated TCR beta chains were confirmed in vitro to be specific for cytomegalovirus antigens. Most CMV-associated TCR beta chains appeared to be HLA-restricted in a later analysis, and the HLA associations seemed to be driven largely by CMV exposure. For the cohort, immune exposure information was limited to CMV serostatus. In a later analysis, HLA-associated TCR beta chains showed more clonal expansion and lower generation probabilities than non-associated chains that were equally common. The study listed 150 to 200 TCR beta chains as associated with cytomegalovirus. Correlated functional status among segregating V segments might be attributable to linkage disequilibrium, but an unknown experimental factor could not be ruled out. In a later genetic analysis, fewer N-insertions in productive TCRs were reported among donors in an Asian-associated ancestry cluster than the roughly 700-donor mean. Roughly uniform sequencing depth across donors was assumed in presence/absence analyses, although this assumption may not hold. Several of the top co-occurrence clusters appeared to be linked to parvovirus B19, influenza, CMV and Epstein-Barr virus, according to a later analysis. A further reported finding was that TCR beta sequences accurately predicted the HLA-A and HLA-B alleles for most subjects in the first cohort. The sequencing pipeline was judged likely to have produced a cluster of highly shared sequence variants as a technical artifact.

Note on this clone: No antigen is known for it. There are no base qualities to consult, and no much larger clone falls within one base.

V loses 6 bases at its end and J loses 5 bases; junction bases beyond the gene matches: 9. The CDR3 has 14 amino acids, counting the end cysteine and phenylalanine. Only CDR3 DNA remains: 42 bases, in frame from the first base. For CDR1 and CDR2, the germline V gene lists MNHEY and SVGAGI. The library was built by means of the immunoSEQ multiplex PCR assay. For the multiplex PCR, a mixture combining 60 forward primers for TCR Vbeta segments and 13 reverse primers for TCR Jbeta segments was used. The CDR3 region of rearranged TCR beta genes was amplified from genomic DNA by a multiplex PCR assay. The Illumina HiSeq System was used to sequence the amplified TCR beta libraries as 87-base-pair reads. As for the original processing: In a later analysis, tens of millions of unique TCR beta chains were counted across the approximately 640 repertoires, and roughly 11 million of these chains were shared by at least two donors. Raw reads were error-corrected and collapsed into unique sequences with a nearest-neighbor algorithm that merged closely related sequences to remove PCR and sequencing errors. V, D and J gene segments were assigned by aligning CDR3 sequences to IMGT reference sequences. For a sequence to be retained, a match of at least six nucleotides to both a V gene segment and a J gene segment was required. Rearrangements were classified as productive when the CDR3 lacked stop codons and remained in frame with V and J, and all other rearrangements were classified as non-productive. CDR3 was defined according to IMGT convention as the region running from the second conserved V-encoded cysteine to the conserved J-encoded phenylalanine. The earlier analysis of 500 to 750 of the donors excluded any sequence lacking an unambiguous match to a single V gene segment. In an earlier analysis of approximately 590 of the donors, a V segment was called functional when productive rearrangements were above 56.7%, and segregating when the standard deviation between donors exceeded 5%. A statistical classification framework was developed to diagnose cytomegalovirus status using the catalog of TCR beta chain sequences. V and J gene assignment, in a later analysis, came from comparing TCR nucleotide sequences with IMGT/GENE-DB human TR gene sequences. In a later analysis, CDR3 sequences and most-parsimonious VDJ recombination scenarios were assigned using the TCRdist pipeline. In a later analysis, each TCR beta chain was defined by its CDR3 amino acid sequence together with its V-gene family, and reads lacking a unique V-gene family were excluded. As a way to deal with suspected cross-contamination and a sequencing artifact, a later analysis dropped over 550 nucleotide sequences that were highly shared and had low generation probability. In a later analysis, a clonal expansion index for each public chain was calculated from normalized within-repertoire ranks of inferred template counts. In a later analysis, generation probabilities were computed with a VDJ recombination model fitted to out-of-frame rearrangements, and the resulting probabilities were checked against IGoR. A later analysis scored TCR-TCR, TCR-HLA and TCR-CMV co-occurrence with hypergeometric tests, applying a repertoire-size bias correction to TCR pairs. A later analysis estimated false discovery rates by permuting HLA or CMV assignments 20 times. In a later analysis, co-occurring TCRs were grouped with DBSCAN, and TCRdist sequence similarity was added when clustering was performed within HLA-allele-positive subsets. For co-occurrence clustering, repertoires with fewer than 30,000 or more than 120,000 public chains were excluded, along with roughly 5 repertoires with anomalous nucleotide sharing. Not all clones reach the TCRdb copy of this immuneACCESS table, which keeps in-frame sequences only. Checked studies attribute under half of the gap to unresolved V genes and leave the rest unexplained. The DNA was the basis for D and trimming; V, J and clone size are from that table. The sample table contains 150,000 to 200,000 clones; only one count was recorded for roughly 74% of them. The ten largest clonotypes hold roughly 8.2% of the sample.

The cohort was made up of around 720 healthy bone marrow donors. Cohort members were all nominally healthy when sampled, although unrecorded immune exposures were likely present. The donor was CMV seropositive and belonged to the group of 250 to 300 seropositive cohort members. A peripheral blood sample was collected from each donor, and TCR beta sequencing was performed on peripheral blood mononuclear cells. The Qiagen DNeasy Blood Extraction Kit was used to extract genomic DNA from the blood cell samples. The clonotype comes from a woman in her thirties or forties in good health and CMV-seropositive. Specimen: PBMCs. The chain is assembled from TRBV6-5 and TRBJ1-1, and TRBD1 aligns with 7 junction nucleotides. The sequenced DNA is TGTGCCAGCAGCCAGCAGGGGGGCCAAACTGAAGCTTTCTTT. Translation gives CASSQQGGQTEAFF.